These 29 T cell receptor beta chains came from one sample sequenced in a study of shared clonotypes between healthy human individuals. Clones were read by immunoSEQ multiplex PCR, and TCRdb kept only the in-frame ones, dropping some. Among 980,000 or so clones, more than 75% were seen once, and the ten largest hold 1.5%. Source material: memory CD4+ T cells sorted from blood. Subset defined: CD45RA-negative fraction. These receptors were taken from a young man in good health.

The rearrangement joins TRBV7-2 to TRBJ2-2; no clear D. Germline values: CDR1 SGHTA, CDR2 FQGNSA. The CDR3 is made up of 14 amino acids. Trimming took off 2 bases at V and 4 bases at J, with 8 bases between the two ends. In nucleotides, the CDR3 is TGTGCCAGCAGCTTACAGTCTGTCACCGGGGAGCTGTTTTTT. It translates to CASSLQSVTGELFF.

This chain uses TRBV7-2 with TRBJ2-2, with D tentatively TRBD2 (5 bases). The germline V and J ends were trimmed by 2 bases and 1 base, with 8 bases remaining between them. Germline CDR1 SGHTA, CDR2 FQGNSA. This CDR3 has 15 amino acids. CDR3 DNA: TGTGCCAGCAGCTTACGTCGGGGGAACACCGGGGAGCTGTTTTTT. Protein sequence: CASSLRRGNTGELFF.

The J gene is TRBJ2-3, the V gene TRBV13, with D perhaps TRBD1 (5 bases). Trimming took 3 bases from V and 2 from J, leaving 12 bases between them. The length of the CDR3 is 15 residues. CDR1 and CDR2 (germline): PRHDT, FYEKMQ (reference sequence). In DNA form, the CDR3 reads TGTGCCAGCAGCTTGGACATACCACCCACAGATACGCAGTATTTT. Its translation: CASSLDIPPTDTQYF.

CDR3 nucleotides: TGTGCCAGCAGCCCACAGGGTACCGGGGAGCTGTTTTTT. Its translation is CASSPQGTGELFF. V usage is TRBV7-3 and J usage is TRBJ2-2; D possibly corresponds to TRBD1 (6 bases). Trimming stripped 5 bases from V and 5 bases from J, with 9 bases between. The germline V gene encodes CDR1 SGHTA and CDR2 FQGTGA. The CDR3 is 13 amino acids.

The chain carries TRBV7-2 and TRBJ2-6; 9 bases are shared with TRBD1. This CDR3 spans 17 amino acids. V gave up 5 bases and J gave up 3 bases; unmatched junction bases: 8. The germline V gene encodes CDR1 SGHTA and CDR2 FQGNSA. The CDR3 loop reads CASSPGTGFGGANVLTF. The CDR3 DNA sequence: TGTGCCAGCAGCCCCGGGACAGGGTTCGGTGGGGCCAACGTCCTGACTTTC.

On this clone: At the DNA level, this CDR3 is encoded by other sequences in the same sample as well. The chain carries TRBV19 and TRBJ1-5; no clear D gene. The CDR3 runs to 13 residues. Germline loops: CDR1 LNHDA, CDR2 SQIVND (reference sequence). Trimming cost V 3 bases and J 2 bases, with 5 bases left between them. The CDR3 here is CASSIKGNQPQHF. CDR3 DNA sequence: TGTGCCAGTAGTATTAAGGGCAATCAGCCCCAGCATTTT.

Here the CDR3 reads CASSSGQYYGYTF. DNA for the CDR3: TGTGCCAGCAGTTCGGGACAGTACTATGGCTACACCTTC. The chain recombines TRBV6-1 with TRBJ1-2, with 7 bases identical to TRBD1. Germline V gene data show CDR1 as MNHNS and CDR2 as SASEGT. V was clipped by 5 bases and J by 3 bases; unmatched bases: 3. The CDR3 extends over 13 amino acids.

This clone was detected many times. The gene calls are TRBV19 and TRBJ2-1, with 8 bases aligning to TRBD2. Per the germline V gene, CDR1 is LNHDA and CDR2 is SQIVND (reference sequence). V lost 5 bases to trimming and J lost 6 bases; unmatched junction nucleotides: 9. There are 15 residues in the CDR3. DNA of the CDR3: TGTGCCAGTAGTGTAGGGACTAGTGGTCGCAATGAGCAGTTCTTC. Its translation: CASSVGTSGRNEQFF.

A remark on this clone: A single base is all that separates this from a far larger clone, so a read error is likely. The chain is built from TRBV5-4 and TRBJ1-6; 12 positions agree with TRBD1. V lost 5 bases and J lost 9; bases outside the gene matches: 6. CDR1 is SGHNT, CDR2 YYREEE, per germline (reference sequence). This CDR3 comprises 15 residues. For the CDR3, the DNA is TGTGCCAGCAGATCGGGACAGGGGGCTGGTTCACCCCTCCACTTT. It is translated as CASRSGQGAGSPLHF.

The gene calls are TRBV10-2 and TRBJ1-2, with D possibly being TRBD1 (5 bases). CDR3 length: 12 residues. The V end lost 2 bases, the J end lost 8 bases, and 9 bases lay between the germline ends. The germline V gene encodes CDR1 WSHSY and CDR2 SAAADI. CDR3 nucleotides: TGCGCCAGCAGTGAGGGGGCTGTCGGCTACACCTTC. Translation: CASSEGAVGYTF.

The chain carries TRBV6-5 and TRBJ2-3, with 8 bases fitting TRBD2. Germline values: CDR1 MNHEY, CDR2 SVGAGI. V shed 10 bases, J shed 2 bases, and the junction held 8 bases outside the gene matches. CDR3 length: 14 amino acids. Here the CDR3 reads CATKIAGNTDTQYF. The CDR3 DNA sequence: TGTGCCACTAAGATAGCGGGGAACACAGATACGCAGTATTTT.

The genes are TRBV2 and TRBJ1-3; D perhaps matches TRBD1 (6 bases). With 3 bases removed from V and 8 bases from J, the gap between germline ends came to 17 bases. The CDR3 is 15 residues long. CDR1 SNHLY and CDR2 FYNNEI come from the germline V gene. The CDR3 DNA is TGTGCCAGCAGTGACGCGGGGGCTCATTACCACACCATATATTTT. The encoded protein is CASSDAGAHYHTIYF.

The chain joins TRBV30 to TRBJ1-2; D is undetermined. The CDR3 covers 12 residues. V shed 2 bases and J shed 8 bases, with 12 bases lying between them. Germline values: CDR1 GTSNPN, CDR2 SVGIG (reference sequence). The CDR3 DNA reads as TGTGCCTGGAGTTCGGAAGATATCGGCTACACCTTC. It is translated as CAWSSEDIGYTF. The whole variable domain, remainder taken from reference TRBV30 and TRBJ1-2, is SQTIHQWPATLVQPVGSPLSLECTVEGTSNPNLYWYRQAAGRGLQLLFYSVGIGQISSEVPQNLSASRPQDRQFILSSKKLLLSDSGFYLCAWSSEDIGYTFGSGTRLTVV.

This chain joins TRBV7-2 and TRBJ1-1; no clear D. CDR3 size: 13 residues. V was trimmed by 5 bases and J by 5 bases, leaving 12 bases between them. The germline gives CDR1 SGHTA, CDR2 FQGNSA. CDR3 protein: CASSTRAQTEAFF. Written as DNA, the CDR3 is TGTGCCAGCAGCACCCGGGCCCAGACTGAAGCTTTCTTT. The full variable domain, completed using reference TRBV7-2 and TRBJ1-1, is GAGVSQSPSNKVTEKGKDVELRCDPISGHTALYWYRQSLGQGLEFLIYFQGNSAPDKSGLPSDRFSAERTGGSVSTLTIQRTQQEDSAVYLCASSTRAQTEAFFGQGTRLTVV.

V gene TRBV27 combines with J gene TRBJ2-1, with D maybe TRBD2 (6 bases). Between the trimmed V and J ends, which lost 4 bases and 7 bases, there was a span of 14 bases. The CDR3 totals 14 residues. CDR1 MNHEY and CDR2 SMNVEV come from the germline V gene (reference sequence). The CDR3 protein is CASSSPLTRNEQFF. CDR3 nucleotide sequence: TGTGCCAGCAGTTCCCCCCTGACTAGGAATGAGCAGTTCTTC.

The J gene is TRBJ2-2, the V gene TRBV5-1; D unclear. Germline V CDR1 and CDR2: SGHRS, YFSETQ. Deletions cut 5 bases from V and 4 bases from J, with 18 bases between. This CDR3 region has 16 residues. CDR3 residues: CASRGEARWGTGELFF. The CDR3 coding sequence is TGCGCCAGCAGGGGTGAGGCCAGGTGGGGCACCGGGGAGCTGTTTTTT.

The chain joins TRBV9 to TRBJ1-3, with 7 nucleotides matching TRBD1. Germline V gene data show CDR1 as SGDLS and CDR2 as YYNGEE. The CDR3 length is 14 residues. DNA of the CDR3: TGTCTCCGGGGACAGCGAATCTCTGGAAACACCATATATTTT. This gives the protein CLRGQRISGNTIYF.

The chain has TRBV6-5 and TRBJ2-7, with 7 bases identical to TRBD2. The CDR3 is made up of 14 amino acids. With V trimmed by 3 bases and J by 5 bases, 7 bases remained unmatched. Germline V gives CDR1 MNHEY, CDR2 SVGAGI. The CDR3 sequence is CASSYPPGLNEQYF. CDR3 in DNA: TGTGCCAGCAGTTATCCCCCGGGACTAAACGAGCAGTACTTC.

V and J are TRBV9 and TRBJ2-7; 7 bases are shared with TRBD1. The germline V gene has CDR1 SGDLS and CDR2 YYNGEE. The CDR3 length is 18 residues. V shed 0 bases, J shed 5 bases, and the junction held 17 bases outside the gene matches. The CDR3: CASSVVSEGARGKNEQYF. CDR3 in DNA: TGTGCCAGCAGCGTAGTCTCCGAGGGGGCGCGAGGGAAAAACGAGCAGTACTTC.

This sequence joins TRBV18 and TRBJ2-5; no reliable D call. This CDR3 region has 15 residues. Germline V CDR1 and CDR2: KGHSH, LQKENI. Trimming shortened V by 6 bases and J by 5 bases, and 19 bases separated the two germline ends. This CDR3 reads CASSNSSASQETQYF. The DNA of the CDR3 is TGTGCCAGCTCCAATAGCAGCGCCAGCCAGGAGACCCAGTACTTC.

This sequence joins TRBV5-6 and TRBJ1-1, with 7 bases lining up with TRBD1. J lost 3 bases, V lost 1 base, and 9 bases had no gene match. Looked up from germline, CDR1 is SGHDT and CDR2 is YYEEEE. The CDR3 totals 16 residues. The DNA of the CDR3 is TGTGCCAGCAGCTTGCCAGGGGGAGTAGGGTACACTGAAGCTTTCTTT. This gives the protein CASSLPGGVGYTEAFF.

This clone appeared a single time. This chain connects TRBV5-1 to TRBJ1-1; D not certain. Trimming pared 6 bases from V and 7 bases from J, leaving 16 bases between. The CDR3 has 13 amino acids. Per germline, CDR1 SGHRS and CDR2 YFSETQ. The CDR3 DNA sequence: TGCGCCAGCAACCGAACTCCGGGGTTTGAAGCTTTCTTT. Translated: CASNRTPGFEAFF.

Concerning this clone: At the DNA level, this CDR3 is encoded by other sequences in the same sample as well. The chain couples TRBV5-1 to TRBJ2-3; D possibly corresponds to TRBD1 (6 bases). There are 14 residues in the CDR3. Trimming removed 2 bases from V and 0 bases from J, with 7 bases in between. Germline V gene sequence: CDR1 SGHRS, CDR2 YFSETQ. The CDR3 DNA reads as TGCGCCAGCAGCTTACAGGGAAGCACAGATACGCAGTATTTT. Amino acid sequence: CASSLQGSTDTQYF. Using reference TRBV5-1 and TRBJ2-3 for the parts outside the CDR3, the full variable domain is KAGVTQTPRYLIKTRGQQVTLSCSPISGHRSVSWYQQTPGQGLQFLFEYFSETQRNKGNFPGRFSGRQFSNSRSEMNVSTLELGDSALYLCASSLQGSTDTQYFGPGTRLTVL.

The chain carries TRBV16 and TRBJ2-7; D not certain. CDR3 size: 13 residues. Deletions cut 0 bases from V and 3 bases from J, with 6 bases between. Germline V gene data show CDR1 as KGHSY and CDR2 as FQNENV. CDR3 nucleotides: TGTGCCAGCAGCCAATCGGTCCTCTACGAGCAGTACTTC. It specifies CASSQSVLYEQYF.

The rearrangement joins TRBV5-1 to TRBJ1-2; no clear D. Trimming removed 8 bases from V and 1 base from J, with 15 bases in between. The CDR3 is made up of 14 amino acids. In germline, CDR1 is SGHRS, CDR2 YFSETQ. CDR3 DNA sequence: TGCGCCAGTGACCGGGGAGACGGTAACTATGGCTACACCTTC. It translates to CASDRGDGNYGYTF. Together with reference TRBV5-1 and TRBJ1-2, the CDR3 gives the full variable domain: KAGVTQTPRYLIKTRGQQVTLSCSPISGHRSVSWYQQTPGQGLQFLFEYFSETQRNKGNFPGRFSGRQFSNSRSEMNVSTLELGDSALYLCASDRGDGNYGYTFGSGTRLTVV.

The CDR3 loop is CASSQEGGGGALGTQYF. CDR3 nucleotide sequence: TGTGCCAGCAGCCAAGAGGGAGGCGGGGGGGCCCTCGGTACGCAGTATTTT. The chain couples TRBV4-2 to TRBJ2-3; 9 bases map to TRBD2. The CDR3 totals 17 residues. Germline V CDR1 and CDR2: LGHNA, YNFKEQ. The V and J ends lost 0 bases and 8 bases, in that order; junction bases with no gene match: 12.

The CDR3 DNA is TGTGCCAGCAGAAATGACGGTAGCAATCAGCCCCAGCATTTT. It encodes CASRNDGSNQPQHF. The chain combines TRBV28 with TRBJ1-5, with unresolved D. V lost 6 bases, J lost 0 bases, and 9 bases lay in between. The CDR3 has 14 amino acids. Germline lookup yields CDR1 MDHEN and CDR2 SYDVKM.

CDR3 region: CASSQDAGRQGAEGYTF. The CDR3 nucleotides read TGCGCCAGCAGCCAAGACGCGGGGAGACAGGGGGCTGAAGGCTACACCTTC. The rearrangement joins TRBV4-1 to TRBJ1-2, with 10 bases that match TRBD1. There are 17 residues in the CDR3. V trimming: 0 bases; J trimming: 8 bases; junction bases outside the gene matches: 12. Germline V lookup: CDR1 MGHRA, CDR2 YSYEKL.

This chain uses TRBV28 with TRBJ2-2, with 9 bases matching TRBD1. V lost 3 bases to trimming and J lost 5 bases; unmatched junction nucleotides: 4. The CDR3 contains 15 residues. Germline CDR1 and CDR2: MDHEN and SYDVKM. CDR3 sequence: CASSFGTGRTGELFF. Written as DNA, the CDR3 is TGTGCCAGCAGTTTCGGGACAGGGAGGACCGGGGAGCTGTTTTTT.